These 27 T cell receptor beta chains came from one sample sequenced in a study of vaccination and CD4 T cells after COVID-19. Treatment in this sample: roughly 10-day PBMC culture with coronavirus spike peptide pools or control peptides (ViraFEST assay). Cultured CD4+ T cell DNA underwent sequencing with the Oncomine TCR Beta short-read assay. TCRdb recomputed calls from the PCR reads with MiXCR, one row per CDR3 protein. The data hold 11,000 or so distinct CDR3 sequences, with around 58% observed a single time. Which antigens these TCRs recognize remains unknown. Sequencing was carried out using CD4+ T cells from blood, cultured in vitro. The receptor source for this set is a human donor who had recovered from COVID-19.

This chain connects TRBV7-9 to TRBJ1-1; D is uncertain. V gave up 4 bases and J gave up 3 bases, with 9 bases separating them. Germline V lookup: CDR1 SEHNR, CDR2 FQNEAQ (reference sequence). The CDR3 has 13 residues. CDR3 DNA sequence: TGTGCCAGCAGCTCGAGTTCCGACACTGAAGCTTTCTTT. It translates to CASSSSSDTEAFF.

V gene TRBV3-1 combines with J gene TRBJ2-3; TRBD2 matches at 11 bases. Germline-derived CDR1 and CDR2 are LGHDT and YNNKEL (reference sequence). The CDR3 contains 19 residues. V gave up 2 bases and J gave up 3 bases; unmatched junction bases: 13. The CDR3 DNA sequence: TGTGCCAGCAGCCAACCCCATAGTAGCGGGAGGGCCTCTACAGATACGCAGTATTTT. Its translation: CASSQPHSSGRASTDTQYF.

This chain joins TRBV2 and TRBJ2-3, with D perhaps matching TRBD2 (6 bases). CDR1 SNHLY and CDR2 FYNNEI come from the germline V gene. The CDR3 runs 15 residues. The V end lost 4 bases, the J end lost 2 bases, and 13 bases lay between the germline ends. CDR3 nucleotide sequence: TGTGCCAGCAGTGGTGGAGGGGACCACACAGATACGCAGTATTTT. It yields the protein CASSGGGDHTDTQYF.

The chain carries TRBV15 and TRBJ1-2; 7 bases match TRBD1. Losses at the gene ends were 0 bases for V and 5 bases for J; bases not matched to a gene: 9. This CDR3 comprises 16 residues. Germline CDR1 is LNHNV and CDR2 is YYDKDF (reference sequence). The CDR3 DNA reads TGTGCCACCAGCAGAGATTTAGGGGGCGCGGCATATGGCTACACCTTC. Its protein product is CATSRDLGGAAYGYTF.

The chain combines TRBV10-3 with TRBJ2-3; possible D gene TRBD2, 5 bases. The CDR3 is 15 amino acids. Trimming took off 4 bases at V and 0 bases at J, with 11 bases between the two ends. Germline CDR1 reads ENHRY; CDR2 reads SYGVKD. The chain's CDR3 is CAISAPAASTDTQYF. The CDR3 DNA follows: TGTGCCATCAGTGCTCCAGCGGCTAGCACAGATACGCAGTATTTT.

V gene TRBV10-3 combines with J gene TRBJ2-7, with TRBD2 identical over 7 bases. The CDR3 runs to 15 residues. Germline lookup yields CDR1 ENHRY and CDR2 SYGVKD. The ends lost 6 bases at V and 2 bases at J; junction bases unmatched: 10. In nucleotides, the CDR3 is TGTGCCATCAGCCCAAACTTAGCGGGTCCCTACGAGCAGTACTTC. This sequence encodes CAISPNLAGPYEQYF.

This chain joins TRBV6-5 and TRBJ2-7, with D possibly matching TRBD1 (5 bases). Germline CDR1 MNHEY, CDR2 SVGAGI. The CDR3 has 13 amino acids. The germline V and J ends were trimmed by 2 bases and 7 bases, with 12 bases remaining between them. The CDR3 region has the DNA TGTGCCAGCAGTTACGGGATGTGGACAGAGCAGTACTTC. This encodes CASSYGMWTEQYF.

V is TRBV19 and J is TRBJ2-2, with D unresolved. Trimming cost V 3 bases and J 6 bases, with 11 bases left between them. The V gene's germline CDR1 is LNHDA and CDR2 SQIVND (reference sequence). The CDR3 length is 14 residues. The CDR3 DNA reads as TGTGCCAGTAGTATGTCTAGTACCGCCGGGGAGCTGTTTTTT. It codes for CASSMSSTAGELFF.

In this sample, this clonotype turned up a few times. This chain links TRBV20-1 with TRBJ1-5; possibly TRBD1 for D (5 bases). V lost 0 bases and J lost 7, with 10 bases in between. The CDR3 is made up of 13 amino acids. Per germline, CDR1 DFQATT and CDR2 SNEGSKA (reference sequence). CDR3 residues: CSARDRVGQPQHF. CDR3 sequence (DNA): TGCAGTGCTAGAGACAGGGTCGGGCAGCCCCAGCATTTT.

This sequence joins TRBV28 and TRBJ2-1, with D possibly being TRBD2 (6 bases). Germline V gene lookup returns CDR1 MDHEN and CDR2 SYDVKM. The CDR3 contains 14 residues. Trimming took 7 bases from V and 5 from J, leaving 15 bases between them. CDR3 nucleotide sequence: TGTGCCAGCAAGGGGAGGCCCACCCACAATGAGCAGTTCTTC. Its translation is CASKGRPTHNEQFF.

This chain uses TRBV2 with TRBJ1-6; 7 bases agree with TRBD1. Germline V gene lookup returns CDR1 SNHLY and CDR2 FYNNEI. This CDR3 is built from 15 residues. V lost 6 bases to trimming and J lost 7 bases; unmatched junction nucleotides: 9. The chain's CDR3 is CASSPQGVTNSPLHF. In nucleotides, the CDR3 is TGTGCCAGCAGCCCCCAGGGGGTGACAAATTCACCCCTCCACTTT.

The CDR3 sequence is CASSPHRVYSNQPQHF. The DNA of the CDR3 is TGTGCCAGCAGCCCTCACAGGGTTTATAGCAATCAGCCCCAGCATTTT. The chain employs TRBV7-8 and TRBJ1-5; maybe TRBD1 (6 bases). The CDR3 runs 16 residues. The V end was cut by 5 bases, the J end by 0 bases, with 14 bases between. The germline CDR1 and CDR2 sequences are SGHVS and FQNEAQ. Together with reference TRBV7-8 and TRBJ1-5, the CDR3 gives the full variable domain: GAGVSQSPRYKVAKRGQDVALRCDPISGHVSLFWYQQALGQGPEFLTYFQNEAQLDKSGLPSDRFFAERPEGSVSTLKIQRTQQEDSAVYLCASSPHRVYSNQPQHFGDGTRLSIL.

In this sample, this clonotype turned up a few times. V and J are TRBV20-1 and TRBJ2-5; no reliable D call. With 0 bases removed from V and 5 bases from J, the gap between germline ends came to 4 bases. The length of the CDR3 is 11 residues. CDR1 is DFQATT and CDR2 is SNEGSKA in the germline V gene (reference sequence). In DNA, the CDR3 is TGCAGTGCTAGAGATTACGAGACCCAGTACTTC. This encodes CSARDYETQYF.

The genes are TRBV20-1 and TRBJ2-3, with 9 positions matching TRBD2. Germline loops: CDR1 DFQATT, CDR2 SNEGSKA (reference sequence). V lost 3 bases, J lost 2 bases, and 6 bases stayed unmatched. The CDR3 length is 15 residues. This CDR3 reads CSARMASGITDTQYF. Here the CDR3 DNA reads TGCAGTGCTAGGATGGCTAGCGGGATCACAGATACGCAGTATTTT.

The rearrangement uses TRBV28 and TRBJ2-7, with D perhaps TRBD1 (5 bases). V was shortened by 7 bases and J by 3 bases, with 16 bases between the two germline ends. Germline V lookup: CDR1 MDHEN, CDR2 SYDVKM. This CDR3 spans 14 amino acids. CDR3 amino acids: CASTSPGFVYEQYF. The CDR3 region has the DNA TGTGCCAGCACGTCCCCAGGGTTTGTCTACGAGCAGTACTTC.

This clonotype appeared a few times. The rearrangement uses TRBV6-1 and TRBJ1-5, with D tentatively TRBD1 (5 bases). Germline V gene lookup returns CDR1 MNHNS and CDR2 SASEGT. V was trimmed by 8 bases and J by 3 bases, leaving 11 bases between them. The CDR3 loop spans 13 amino acids. Here the CDR3 reads CASGRDPNQPQHF. CDR3 sequence (DNA): TGTGCCAGCGGCCGGGACCCCAATCAGCCCCAGCATTTT.

This chain joins TRBV14 and TRBJ2-3; D unresolved. The CDR3 consists of 14 residues. Per the germline V gene, CDR1 is SGHDN and CDR2 is FVKESK. Trimming removed 4 bases from V and 5 bases from J, with 13 bases in between. The CDR3 here is CASSPRGARDTQYF. The CDR3 DNA follows: TGTGCCAGCAGCCCCCGAGGAGCGAGAGATACGCAGTATTTT. Full variable domain (remainder filled in from reference TRBV14 and TRBJ2-3): EAGVTQFPSHSVIEKGQTVTLRCDPISGHDNLYWYRRVMGKEIKFLLHFVKESKQDESGMPNNRFLAERTGGTYSTLKVQPAELEDSGVYFCASSPRGARDTQYFGPGTRLTVL.

The chain combines TRBV10-1 with TRBJ2-3; D remains unclear. Between the trimmed V and J ends, which lost 3 bases and 1 base, there was a span of 14 bases. Per the germline V gene, CDR1 is WNHNN and CDR2 is SYGVQD (reference sequence). CDR3 length: 16 residues. The CDR3 loop reads CASSDNLGSRTDTQYF. The CDR3 DNA reads as TGCGCCAGCAGTGATAATTTGGGGTCCCGCACAGATACGCAGTATTTT.

The V gene is TRBV19, the J gene TRBJ1-2; no definite D call. V was trimmed by 5 bases and J by 2 bases, leaving 12 bases between them. The CDR3 loop spans 14 amino acids. Germline lookup yields CDR1 LNHDA and CDR2 SQIVND (reference sequence). CDR3 sequence: CASSRPLGNYGYTF. In nucleotides, the CDR3 is TGTGCCAGTAGTCGGCCCCTCGGAAACTATGGCTACACCTTC.

The rearrangement links TRBV20-1 to TRBJ2-7; TRBD2 matches 7 bases. The CDR3 totals 15 residues. Trimming removed 3 bases from V and 6 bases from J; junction bases left unmatched: 14. In germline, CDR1 is DFQATT, CDR2 SNEGSKA (reference sequence). The CDR3 region is CSASLDGAGEGEQYF. DNA of the CDR3: TGCAGTGCTAGCCTAGATGGGGCGGGGGAAGGCGAGCAGTACTTC.

The chain employs TRBV3-1 and TRBJ2-2; the D call may be TRBD1 or TRBD2 (7 bases each). Germline V gene lookup returns CDR1 LGHDT and CDR2 YNNKEL (reference sequence). CDR3 length: 18 amino acids. Trimming removed 4 bases at V and 4 bases at J, with 22 bases between. CDR3: CASSPLAGRGGSTGELFF. In DNA form, the CDR3 reads TGTGCCAGCAGCCCCCTGGCGGGCAGGGGGGGGAGCACCGGGGAGCTGTTTTTT.

The rearrangement uses TRBV20-1 and TRBJ1-5; D is unclear. CDR3 size: 13 residues. V was clipped by 2 bases and J by 7 bases, with 12 bases between them. From germline, CDR1 is DFQATT and CDR2 SNEGSKA (reference sequence). This chain's CDR3 is CSARFVPGQPQHF. The DNA of the CDR3 is TGCAGTGCTAGATTCGTACCGGGGCAGCCCCAGCATTTT.

The chain employs TRBV5-1 and TRBJ1-2, with 7 bases lining up with TRBD1. From germline, CDR1 is SGHRS and CDR2 YFSETQ. The CDR3 extends over 14 amino acids. The junction had 4 bases not matched to a gene; V was cut back by 5 bases and J by 0 bases. CDR3 loop: CASRRTGANYGYTF. CDR3 in DNA: TGCGCCAGCAGACGGACAGGCGCTAACTATGGCTACACCTTC.

V and J are TRBV20-1 and TRBJ2-3; D is possibly TRBD1 (7 bases). Looked up from germline, CDR1 is DFQATT and CDR2 is SNEGSKA (reference sequence). This CDR3 contains 14 residues. Trimming cost V 6 bases and J 2 bases, with 15 bases left between them. CDR3 amino acids: CSALRGRITDTQYF. In DNA form, the CDR3 reads TGCAGTGCCCTCAGGGGGAGGATCACAGATACGCAGTATTTT.

The chain recombines TRBV7-2 with TRBJ2-5; weak D call: TRBD2 (5 bases). Germline CDR1 and CDR2: SGHTA and FQGNSA. The CDR3 totals 15 residues. Trimming took off 1 base at V and 1 base at J, with 10 bases between the two ends. This chain's CDR3 is CASSLGGITQETQYF. As DNA, the CDR3 is TGTGCCAGCAGCTTAGGAGGGATCACCCAAGAGACCCAGTACTTC. The whole variable domain, remainder taken from reference TRBV7-2 and TRBJ2-5, is GAGVSQSPSNKVTEKGKDVELRCDPISGHTALYWYRQSLGQGLEFLIYFQGNSAPDKSGLPSDRFSAERTGGSVSTLTIQRTQQEDSAVYLCASSLGGITQETQYFGPGTRLLVL.

V is TRBV12-3 or TRBV12-4 and J is TRBJ2-7, with a weak D call TRBD1 (6 bases). Trimming left V 5 bases short and J 2 bases short, with 13 bases between. The CDR3 has 14 amino acids. This chain's CDR3 is CASSRNRVPYEQYF. In nucleotides, the CDR3 is TGTGCCAGCAGTAGAAACAGGGTTCCCTACGAGCAGTACTTC.

This clonotype has a handful of counts. The rearrangement joins TRBV19 to TRBJ1-5, with a weak D call TRBD1 (5 bases). Germline V gives CDR1 LNHDA, CDR2 SQIVND (reference sequence). The CDR3 length is 16 residues. V was shortened by 5 bases and J by 5 bases, with 19 bases between the two germline ends. CDR3 sequence reads: CASSDLAGFSDQPQHF. In nucleotides, the CDR3 is TGTGCCAGTAGTGACCTCGCAGGGTTTTCGGATCAGCCCCAGCATTTT.